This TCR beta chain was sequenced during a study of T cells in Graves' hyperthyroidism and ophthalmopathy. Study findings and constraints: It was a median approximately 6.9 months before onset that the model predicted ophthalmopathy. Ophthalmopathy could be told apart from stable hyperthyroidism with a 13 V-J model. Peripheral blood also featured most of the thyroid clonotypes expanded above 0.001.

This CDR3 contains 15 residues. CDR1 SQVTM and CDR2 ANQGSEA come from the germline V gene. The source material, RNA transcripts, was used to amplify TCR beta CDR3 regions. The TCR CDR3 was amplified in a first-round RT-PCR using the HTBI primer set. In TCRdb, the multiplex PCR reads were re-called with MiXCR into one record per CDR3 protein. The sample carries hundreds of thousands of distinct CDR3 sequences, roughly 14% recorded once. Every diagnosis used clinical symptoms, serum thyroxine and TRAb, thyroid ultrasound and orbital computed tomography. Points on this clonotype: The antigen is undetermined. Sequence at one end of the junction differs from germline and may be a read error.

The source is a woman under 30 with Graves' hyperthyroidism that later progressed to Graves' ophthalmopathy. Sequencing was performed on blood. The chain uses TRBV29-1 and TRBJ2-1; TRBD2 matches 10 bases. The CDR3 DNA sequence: TGCAGCGTTGAAGATCTAGCGGGAGTTAGTAGTGAGCAGCTCTTC. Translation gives CSVEDLAGVSSEQLF.